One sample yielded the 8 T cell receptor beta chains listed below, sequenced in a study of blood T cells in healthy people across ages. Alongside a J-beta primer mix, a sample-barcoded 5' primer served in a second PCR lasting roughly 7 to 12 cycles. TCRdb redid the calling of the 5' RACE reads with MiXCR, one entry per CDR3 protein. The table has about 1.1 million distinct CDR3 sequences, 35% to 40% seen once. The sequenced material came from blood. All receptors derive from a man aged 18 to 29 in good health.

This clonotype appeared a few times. CDR3 nucleotides: TGTGCCAGCAGCAAACTGACAGGGAAGAAGCATAGCAATCAGCCCCAGCATTTT. Its translation is CASSKLTGKKHSNQPQHF. The chain joins TRBV21-1 to TRBJ1-5; the table names TRBD1, a call not compared with the DNA. TRBV21-1 is a documented pseudogene. This CDR3 contains 18 residues.

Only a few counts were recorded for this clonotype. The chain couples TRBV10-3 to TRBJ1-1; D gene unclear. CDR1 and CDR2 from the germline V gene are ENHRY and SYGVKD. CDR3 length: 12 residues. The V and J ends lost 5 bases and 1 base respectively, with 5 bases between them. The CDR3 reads CAISRENTEAFF. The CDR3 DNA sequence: TGTGCCATCAGTCGTGAGAACACTGAAGCTTTCTTT.

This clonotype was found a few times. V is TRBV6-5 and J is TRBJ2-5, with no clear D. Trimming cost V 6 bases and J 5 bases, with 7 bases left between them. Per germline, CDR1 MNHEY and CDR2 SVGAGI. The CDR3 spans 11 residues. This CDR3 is CASREGETQYF. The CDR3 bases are TGTGCCAGCAGGGAAGGGGAGACCCAGTACTTC.

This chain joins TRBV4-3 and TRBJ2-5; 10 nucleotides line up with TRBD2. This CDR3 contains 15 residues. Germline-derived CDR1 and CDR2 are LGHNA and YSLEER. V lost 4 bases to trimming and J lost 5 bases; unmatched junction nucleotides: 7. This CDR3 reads CASSPTERGGETQYF. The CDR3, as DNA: TGCGCCAGCAGCCCAACGGAGCGGGGGGGCGAGACCCAGTACTTC.

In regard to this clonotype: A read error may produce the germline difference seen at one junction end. The CDR3 sequence: CASSPSLSANYGCTF. CDR3 DNA: TGTGCCAGCAGTCCCAGCCTATCCGCTAACTATGGCTGCACCTTC. The chain joins TRBV27 to TRBJ1-2; D is undetermined. Germline lookup yields CDR1 MNHEY and CDR2 SMNVEV (reference sequence). CDR3 length: 15 amino acids.

CDR3 in amino acids: CASSSGQATYGYTF. For the CDR3, the DNA is TGCGCCAGCAGCTCGGGACAGGCGACCTATGGCTACACCTTC. The rearrangement links TRBV5-1 to TRBJ1-2; 8 bases align to TRBD1. The junction had 5 bases not matched to a gene; V was cut back by 3 bases and J by 4 bases. CDR1 is SGHRS, CDR2 YFSETQ, per germline. The CDR3 is made up of 14 amino acids.

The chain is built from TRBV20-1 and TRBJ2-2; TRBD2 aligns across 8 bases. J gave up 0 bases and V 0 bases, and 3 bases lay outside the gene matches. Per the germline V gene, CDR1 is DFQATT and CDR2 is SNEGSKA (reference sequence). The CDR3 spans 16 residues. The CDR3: CSARDRRGANTGELFF. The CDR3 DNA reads TGCAGTGCTAGAGATCGGCGGGGGGCGAACACCGGGGAGCTGTTTTTT.

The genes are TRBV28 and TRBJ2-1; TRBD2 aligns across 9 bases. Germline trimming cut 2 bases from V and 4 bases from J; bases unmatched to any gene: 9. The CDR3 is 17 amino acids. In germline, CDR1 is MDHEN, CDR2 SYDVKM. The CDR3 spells CASSLPWGRGGYNEQFF. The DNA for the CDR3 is TGTGCCAGCAGTTTACCGTGGGGGCGGGGGGGGTACAATGAGCAGTTCTTC.